The next 11 T cell receptor beta chains were all read from a single sample in a study of early T cells in non-severe SARS-CoV-2 infection. TCRdb re-analysed the 5' RACE reads in MiXCR, keeping a single row per CDR3 protein. The table lists 60,000 or so distinct CDR3 sequences, over 9.5% of them singletons. Sequencing was carried out using whole blood. These receptors originate from an adult who was a healthcare worker with PCR-confirmed SARS-CoV-2 infection or an uninfected control (not recorded which).

This clonotype was counted at least ten times. The chain couples TRBV28 to TRBJ2-1; D is ambiguous. The CDR3 contains 12 residues. The V and J ends lost 1 base and 5 bases respectively, with 3 bases between them. From germline, CDR1 is MDHEN and CDR2 SYDVKM. The CDR3 coding sequence is TGTGCCAGCAGTTTATCAGACAATGAGCAGTTCTTC. It is translated as CASSLSDNEQFF.

The chain is built from TRBV5-1 and TRBJ2-3; D not certain. The CDR3 totals 15 residues. Germline loops: CDR1 SGHRS, CDR2 YFSETQ. Trimming took off 4 bases at V and 2 bases at J, with 14 bases between the two ends. Here the CDR3 DNA reads TGCGCCAGCAGCCGTGAACGAGGACCCACAGATACGCAGTATTTT. Translated: CASSRERGPTDTQYF.

The J gene is TRBJ2-3, the V gene TRBV10-3; 9 nucleotides line up with TRBD2. The CDR3 has 12 residues. Germline CDR1 and CDR2: ENHRY and SYGVKD. Losses at the gene ends were 10 bases for V and 6 bases for J; bases not matched to a gene: 5. CDR3 bases: TGTGCCAGCGGGACTAGCCCGGATACGCAGTATTTT. Translation: CASGTSPDTQYF.

This clonotype has a count of ten or more. The chain is built from TRBV20-1 and TRBJ2-1; 12 bases align to TRBD2. This CDR3 contains 13 residues. The germline CDR1 and CDR2 sequences are DFQATT and SNEGSKA (reference sequence). V gave up 6 bases and J gave up 10 bases; unmatched junction bases: 7. CDR3 DNA sequence: TGCAGTGCCCTGACTAGCGGGGGAGGGGAGCAGTTCTTC. Translation gives CSALTSGGGEQFF.

This clonotype occurred a few times. V is TRBV2 and J is TRBJ2-5; no definite D call. CDR1 SNHLY and CDR2 FYNNEI come from the germline V gene. The CDR3 has 13 amino acids. V lost 6 bases and J lost 0, with 8 bases in between. CDR3 region: CASSAGNQETQYF. Here the CDR3 DNA reads TGTGCCAGCAGCGCCGGCAACCAAGAGACCCAGTACTTC.

Many counts were recorded for this clonotype. The gene calls are TRBV20-1 and TRBJ2-2; D remains unclear. Germline loops: CDR1 DFQATT, CDR2 SNEGSKA (reference sequence). The length of the CDR3 is 13 residues. CDR3 nucleotides: TGCAGCGCTGGGTCCGCGAACACCGGGGAGCTGTTTTTT. This translates into CSAGSANTGELFF.

This clonotype was recorded at least ten times. This CDR3 is CASSLRGAGANVLTF. In DNA form, the CDR3 reads TGTGCCAGCAGTTTAAGGGGGGCTGGGGCCAACGTCCTGACTTTC. The chain carries TRBV28 and TRBJ2-6, with D possibly called TRBD1 or TRBD2 (6 bases each). V shed 2 bases and J shed 2 bases, with 7 bases lying between them. Germline-derived CDR1 and CDR2 are MDHEN and SYDVKM. The CDR3 has 15 residues.

Only a few counts were recorded for this clonotype. The chain recombines TRBV9 with TRBJ1-1; tentatively, D is TRBD1 (6 bases). This CDR3 region has 15 residues. The germline V gene has CDR1 SGDLS and CDR2 YYNGEE. Trimming removed 3 bases from V and 4 bases from J, with 16 bases in between. The CDR3 bases are TGTGCCAGCAGCGAACAGGGATGGGCTGGCACTGAAGCTTTCTTT. This codes for CASSEQGWAGTEAFF.

The sample holds a few counts of this clonotype. The chain joins TRBV11-2 to TRBJ1-1; the D gene is possibly TRBD1 (5 bases). CDR3 length: 13 amino acids. Germline V lookup: CDR1 SGHAT, CDR2 FQNNGV. V was trimmed by 3 bases and J by 6 bases, leaving 11 bases between them. The CDR3 nucleotides are TGTGCCAGCAGCTTCCCCGGGGACCCTGAAGCTTTCTTT. It translates to CASSFPGDPEAFF.

This clonotype was counted at least ten times. The rearrangement uses TRBV5-5 and TRBJ2-1; no clear D gene. Germline V gene lookup returns CDR1 SGHKS and CDR2 YYEKEE (reference sequence). The CDR3 has 12 residues. Trimming took off 0 bases at V and 10 bases at J, with 8 bases between the two ends. The chain's CDR3 is CASSLGVGEQFF. CDR3 nucleotides: TGTGCCAGCAGCTTGGGGGTAGGCGAGCAGTTCTTC. The full variable domain, rest sourced from reference TRBV5-5 and TRBJ2-1, is DAGVTQSPTHLIKTRGQQVTLRCSPISGHKSVSWYQQVLGQGPQFIFQYYEKEERGRGNFPDRFSARQFPNYSSELNVNALLLGDSALYLCASSLGVGEQFFGPGTRLTVL.

Many counts were recorded for this clonotype. This chain joins TRBV5-6 and TRBJ2-7, with D possibly matching TRBD1 (6 bases). V shed 5 bases and J shed 2 bases, with 20 bases lying between them. The CDR3 contains 16 residues. Germline CDR1 is SGHDT and CDR2 is YYEEEE. This chain's CDR3 is CASRFTGRPGPYEQYF. The CDR3 bases are TGTGCCAGCAGGTTTACAGGGAGACCGGGTCCCTACGAGCAGTACTTC.